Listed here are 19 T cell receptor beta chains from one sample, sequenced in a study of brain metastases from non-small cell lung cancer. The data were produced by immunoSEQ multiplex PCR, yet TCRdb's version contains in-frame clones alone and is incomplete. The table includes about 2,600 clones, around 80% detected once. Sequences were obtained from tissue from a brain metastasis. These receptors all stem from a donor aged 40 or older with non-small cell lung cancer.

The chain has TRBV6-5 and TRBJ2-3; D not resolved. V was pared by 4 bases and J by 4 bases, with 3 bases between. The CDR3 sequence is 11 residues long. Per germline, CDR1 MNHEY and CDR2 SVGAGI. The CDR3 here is CASSSADTQYF. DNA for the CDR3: TGTGCCAGCAGTTCGGCAGATACGCAGTATTTT.

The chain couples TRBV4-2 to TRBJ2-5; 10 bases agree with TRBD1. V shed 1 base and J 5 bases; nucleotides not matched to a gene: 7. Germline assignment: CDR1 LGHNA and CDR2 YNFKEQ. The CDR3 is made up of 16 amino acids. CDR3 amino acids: CASSQGRDRGWETQYF. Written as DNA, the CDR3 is TGTGCCAGCAGCCAAGGGCGGGACAGGGGTTGGGAGACCCAGTACTTC.

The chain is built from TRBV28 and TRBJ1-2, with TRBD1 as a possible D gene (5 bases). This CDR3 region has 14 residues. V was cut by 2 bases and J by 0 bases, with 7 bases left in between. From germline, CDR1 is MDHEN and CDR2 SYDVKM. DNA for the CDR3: TGTGCCAGCAGTTTAGTGACAGCTAACTATGGCTACACCTTC. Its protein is CASSLVTANYGYTF.

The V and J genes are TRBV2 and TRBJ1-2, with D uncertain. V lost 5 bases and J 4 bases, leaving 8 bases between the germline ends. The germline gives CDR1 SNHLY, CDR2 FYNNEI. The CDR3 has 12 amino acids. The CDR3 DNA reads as TGTGCCAGCAGTAATGAGATCTATGGCTACACCTTC. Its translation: CASSNEIYGYTF.

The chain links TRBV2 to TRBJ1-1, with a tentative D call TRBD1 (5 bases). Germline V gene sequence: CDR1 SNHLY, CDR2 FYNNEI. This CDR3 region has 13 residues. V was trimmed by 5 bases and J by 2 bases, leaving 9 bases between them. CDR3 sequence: CASSRDVNTEAFF. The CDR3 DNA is TGTGCCAGCAGTAGGGACGTTAACACTGAAGCTTTCTTT.

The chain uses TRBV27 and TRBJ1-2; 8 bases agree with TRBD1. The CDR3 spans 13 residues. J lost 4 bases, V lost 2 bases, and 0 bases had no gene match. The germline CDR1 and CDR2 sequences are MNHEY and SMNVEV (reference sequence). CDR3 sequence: CASSLTGGYGYTF. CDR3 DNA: TGTGCCAGCAGTTTAACAGGGGGCTATGGCTACACCTTC.

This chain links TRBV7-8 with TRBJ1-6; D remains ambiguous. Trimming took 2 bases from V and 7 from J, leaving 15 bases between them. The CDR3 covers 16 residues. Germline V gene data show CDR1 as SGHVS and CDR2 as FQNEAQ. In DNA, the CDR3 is TGTGCCAGCAGCTTACTGGCCAATATCGTAAATTCACCCCTCCACTTT. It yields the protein CASSLLANIVNSPLHF.

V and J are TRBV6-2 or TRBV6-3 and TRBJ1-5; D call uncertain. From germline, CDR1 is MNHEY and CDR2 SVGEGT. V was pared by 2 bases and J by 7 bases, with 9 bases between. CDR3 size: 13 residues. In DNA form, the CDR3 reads TGTGCCAGCAGTTACCTAGGGTCCCAGCCCCAGCATTTT. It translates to CASSYLGSQPQHF.

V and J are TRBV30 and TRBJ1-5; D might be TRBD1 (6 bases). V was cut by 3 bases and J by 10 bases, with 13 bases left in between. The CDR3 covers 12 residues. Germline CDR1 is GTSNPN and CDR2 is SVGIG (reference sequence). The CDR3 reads CAWSEGGAPQHF. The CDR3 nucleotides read TGTGCCTGGAGCGAGGGGGGTGCACCCCAGCATTTT.

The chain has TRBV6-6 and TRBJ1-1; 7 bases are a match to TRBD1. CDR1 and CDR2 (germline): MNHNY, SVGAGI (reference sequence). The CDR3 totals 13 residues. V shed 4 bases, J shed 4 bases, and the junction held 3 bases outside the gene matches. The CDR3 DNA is TGTGCCAGCAGTTCCCAGGGGGGCACTGAAGCTTTCTTT. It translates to CASSSQGGTEAFF.

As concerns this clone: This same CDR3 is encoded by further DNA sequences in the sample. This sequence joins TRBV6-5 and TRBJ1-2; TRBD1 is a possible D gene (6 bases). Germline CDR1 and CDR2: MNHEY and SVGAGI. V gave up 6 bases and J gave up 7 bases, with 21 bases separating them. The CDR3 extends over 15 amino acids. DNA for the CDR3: TGTGCCAGCAGCGCCAGGTTGGGGGGCGCTGGTGGCTACACCTTC. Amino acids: CASSARLGGAGGYTF.

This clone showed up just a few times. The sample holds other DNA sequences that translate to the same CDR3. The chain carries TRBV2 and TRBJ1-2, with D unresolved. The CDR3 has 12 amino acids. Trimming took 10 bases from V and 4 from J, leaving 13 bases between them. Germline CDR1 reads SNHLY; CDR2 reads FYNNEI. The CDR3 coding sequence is TGTGCCATCGAGGGAGCGGGCTATGGCTACACCTTC. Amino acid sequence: CAIEGAGYGYTF.

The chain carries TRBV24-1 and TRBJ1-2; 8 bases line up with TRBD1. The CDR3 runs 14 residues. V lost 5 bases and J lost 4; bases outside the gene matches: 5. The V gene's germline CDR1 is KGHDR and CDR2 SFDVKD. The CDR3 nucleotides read TGTGCCACCAGTGGACAGGGGAAGAGCTATGGCTACACCTTC. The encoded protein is CATSGQGKSYGYTF.

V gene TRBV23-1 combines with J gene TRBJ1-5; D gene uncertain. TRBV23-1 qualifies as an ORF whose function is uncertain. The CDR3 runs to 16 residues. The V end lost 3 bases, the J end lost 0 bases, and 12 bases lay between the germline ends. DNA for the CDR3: TGCGCCAGCAGTCATAGGGCAGCTTATAGCAATCAGCCCCAGCATTTT. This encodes CASSHRAAYSNQPQHF.

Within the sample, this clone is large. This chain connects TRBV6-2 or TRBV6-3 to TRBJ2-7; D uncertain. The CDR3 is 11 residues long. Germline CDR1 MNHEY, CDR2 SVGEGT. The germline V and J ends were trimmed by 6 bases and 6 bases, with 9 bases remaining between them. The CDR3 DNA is TGTGCCAGCAGCCAACAAAGCGAGCAGTACTTC. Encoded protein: CASSQQSEQYF.

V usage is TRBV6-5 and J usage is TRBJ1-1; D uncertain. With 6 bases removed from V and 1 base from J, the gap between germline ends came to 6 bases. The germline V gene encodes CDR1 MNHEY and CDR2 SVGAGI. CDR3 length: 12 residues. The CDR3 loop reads CASRGENTEAFF. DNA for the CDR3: TGTGCCAGCAGGGGAGAGAACACTGAAGCTTTCTTT.

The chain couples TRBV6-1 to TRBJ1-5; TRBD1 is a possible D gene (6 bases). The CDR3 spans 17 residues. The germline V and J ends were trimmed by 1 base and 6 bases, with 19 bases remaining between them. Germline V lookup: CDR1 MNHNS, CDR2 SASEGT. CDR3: CASSEERGRGKAQPQHF. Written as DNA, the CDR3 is TGTGCCAGCAGTGAAGAAAGGGGCAGGGGAAAGGCTCAGCCCCAGCATTTT.

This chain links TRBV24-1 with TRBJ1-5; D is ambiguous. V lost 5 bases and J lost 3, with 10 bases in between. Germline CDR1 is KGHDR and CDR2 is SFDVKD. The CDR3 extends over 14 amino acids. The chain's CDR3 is CATSGPTSNQPQHF. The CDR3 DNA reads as TGTGCCACCAGTGGCCCTACATCCAATCAGCCCCAGCATTTT.

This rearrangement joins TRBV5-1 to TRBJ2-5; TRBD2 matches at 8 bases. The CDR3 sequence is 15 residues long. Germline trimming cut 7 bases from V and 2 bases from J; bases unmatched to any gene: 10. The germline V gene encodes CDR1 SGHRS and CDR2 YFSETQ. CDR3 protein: CASGKSGGNQETQYF. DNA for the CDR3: TGCGCCAGCGGAAAGAGCGGGGGAAATCAAGAGACCCAGTACTTC.